This TCR beta chain comes out of a study of read filtering for tumor transcriptome and immune sequencing. Overall study context: Revised staging placed eight or nine patients in R-ISS I, some 17 in II, more than five in III.

From about 0.4 ug of RNA, a library with molecular barcoded alpha/delta and beta/gamma adaptors was made. TCRdb redid the calling of the reads with MiXCR, one entry per CDR3 protein. The profile covers about 86,000 distinct CDR3 sequences, with 9% to 15% appearing a single time and 15% taken by the ten largest. V was pared by 1 base and J by 3 bases, with 5 bases of the junction left unmatched. In germline, CDR1 is SEHNR, CDR2 FQNEAQ (reference sequence). The CDR3 spans 15 residues. This chain uses TRBV7-9 with TRBJ1-1, with 7 nucleotides matching TRBD1. The receptor was derived from a donor at least 40 years old with multiple myeloma. Specimen: a population of CD138-negative cells sorted from bone marrow. This CDR3 is CASSLGDREDTEAFF. CDR3 nucleotides: TGTGCCAGCAGCTTAGGAGACAGGGAGGACACTGAAGCTTTCTTT.